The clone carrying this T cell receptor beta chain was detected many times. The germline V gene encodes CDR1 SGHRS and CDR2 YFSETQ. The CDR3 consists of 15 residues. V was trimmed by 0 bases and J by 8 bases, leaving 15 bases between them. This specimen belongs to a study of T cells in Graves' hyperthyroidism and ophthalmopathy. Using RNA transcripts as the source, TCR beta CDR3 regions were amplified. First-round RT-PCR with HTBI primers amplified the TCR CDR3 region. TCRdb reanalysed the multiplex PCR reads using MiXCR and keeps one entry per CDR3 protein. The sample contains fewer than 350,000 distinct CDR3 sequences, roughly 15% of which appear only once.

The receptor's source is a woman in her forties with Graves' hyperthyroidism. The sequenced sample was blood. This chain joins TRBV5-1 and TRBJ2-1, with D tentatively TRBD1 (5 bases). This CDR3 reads CASSLEGSPRDEQFF. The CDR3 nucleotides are TGCGCCAGCAGCTTGGAGGGGTCTCCCAGGGATGAGCAGTTCTTC.